This entry lists 4 T cell receptor beta chains sequenced from one sample in a study of STAT3 mutations in large granular lymphocyte leukemia (dated by TCRdb to the late 2010s). What the study reported, not specific to this receptor: At least one immunodominant TCRbeta clonotype was identified in every T-LGLL patient, and multiple immunodominant subclonotypes were identified in about half of the T-LGLL patients.

The library relied on the immunoSEQ multiplex PCR assay. Drawn from immuneACCESS, this table holds only the in-frame rearrangements with V and J called that TCRdb kept. Clones are partly lost; checked studies trace under half to an unresolved V gene and leave the rest unexplained. Across this sample there are 15,000 to 19,000 clones, with approximately 91% seen only once. The ten largest clones capture 7.5% to 9% of the sample. The antigens of these receptors remain unknown. What was sequenced was peripheral blood mononuclear cells. Receptors originate from a woman in her 50s with T-cell large granular lymphocyte leukemia. Some clones in this sample may be carry-over from other donors' samples. The age is the age at diagnosis.

This clone showed up just a few times. The chain links TRBV5-4 to TRBJ1-1; D not certain. This CDR3 comprises 15 residues. Germline V CDR1 and CDR2: SGHNT, YYREEE (reference sequence). Trimming removed 1 base at V and 1 base at J, with 11 bases between. The CDR3 loop is CASSLIWNSNTEAFF. The CDR3 DNA sequence: TGTGCCAGCAGCTTGATTTGGAACTCGAACACTGAAGCTTTCTTT.

V is TRBV18 and J is TRBJ2-7; D is unresolved. V lost 3 bases to trimming and J lost 5 bases, with 8 bases between them. The CDR3 runs to 12 residues. The germline V gene has CDR1 KGHSH and CDR2 LQKENI. The CDR3 sequence is CASSPLGDEQYF. CDR3 DNA: TGTGCCAGCTCACCCCTTGGAGACGAGCAGTACTTC.

The chain joins TRBV30 to TRBJ2-6; no firm D call. V was pared by 3 bases and J by 2 bases, with 14 bases between. CDR1 and CDR2 (germline): GTSNPN, SVGIG (reference sequence). The CDR3 covers 16 residues. Here the CDR3 DNA reads TGTGCCTGGAGATCACGGCAGTGGGCTGGGGCCAACGTCCTGACTTTC. Translating it yields CAWRSRQWAGANVLTF.

In this sample, this clone turned up once. The V gene is TRBV7-9, the J gene TRBJ2-7; TRBD2 aligns across 9 bases. Germline CDR1 and CDR2: SEHNR and FQNEAQ (reference sequence). V gave up 3 bases and J gave up 4 bases; unmatched junction bases: 1. The CDR3 runs 13 residues. The CDR3 loop reads CASSFAGGYEQYF. The CDR3 DNA reads TGTGCCAGCAGCTTTGCGGGAGGGTACGAGCAGTACTTC.